This TCR beta chain comes out of a study of T-cell memory formation after mild COVID-19. The CDR3 covers 13 residues. V lost 1 base and J lost 6, with 9 bases in between. CDR1 is SGHVS and CDR2 is FQNEAQ in the germline V gene. TCRdb re-called the 5' RACE reads with MiXCR, one entry per CDR3 protein. This sample has around 340,000 distinct CDR3 sequences; roughly 13% occur once, and the top ten carry about 20%. The J gene is TRBJ2-5, the V gene TRBV7-8; possible D gene TRBD2, 6 bases. Sequenced input: PBMCs or a T cell subset sorted from them (not recorded which). The TCR was taken from a young man who had mild COVID-19 (a few samples of this study predate the infection). Cell type and time point are not known. CDR3 residues: CASSLGLVQTQYF. The CDR3 DNA reads as TGTGCCAGCAGCTTAGGACTAGTTCAGACCCAGTACTTC. The full variable domain, its missing parts supplied by reference TRBV7-8 and TRBJ2-5, is GAGVSQSPRYKVAKRGQDVALRCDPISGHVSLFWYQQALGQGPEFLTYFQNEAQLDKSGLPSDRFFAERPEGSVSTLKIQRTQQEDSAVYLCASSLGLVQTQYFGPGTRLLVL.